The 30 T cell receptor beta chains presented below share a single source sample, sequenced in a study of cytomegalovirus exposure and HLA in healthy donors. The PCR used 60 Vbeta and 13 Jbeta primers. Method: immunoSEQ multiplex PCR; TCRdb's copy keeps in-frame clones and lacks some. Of 150,000 to 200,000 clones in the sample, 70% to 85% were seen once. Sequencing used PBMCs. These receptors all come from a woman between 55 and 75 years old in good health and CMV-seropositive.

This clone was seen just once. The chain employs TRBV2 and TRBJ2-7, with D maybe TRBD2 (5 bases). CDR3 length equals 12 residues. Per germline, CDR1 SNHLY and CDR2 FYNNEI. Trimming left V 5 bases short and J 3 bases short, with 8 bases between. The CDR3 loop reads CASSPGYYEQYF. DNA of the CDR3: TGTGCCAGCAGTCCGGGATACTACGAGCAGTACTTC.

This chain connects TRBV4-3 to TRBJ2-5; TRBD2 might be the D (7 bases). The V gene lost 0 bases and the J gene lost 6 bases, with 17 bases spanning the gap. The CDR3 sequence is 16 residues long. Germline CDR1 reads LGHNA; CDR2 reads YSLEER. The CDR3 DNA is TGCGCCAGCAGCCAAGATCTTGGGGGGGGCCTTCAGACCCAGTACTTC. Its protein product is CASSQDLGGGLQTQYF.

This sequence joins TRBV10-1 and TRBJ1-5, with a weak D call TRBD1 (6 bases). V lost 0 bases, J lost 7 bases, and 19 bases lay in between. The CDR3 sequence is 17 residues long. CDR1 and CDR2 from the germline V gene are WNHNN and SYGVQD (reference sequence). The DNA of the CDR3 is TGCGCCAGCAGTGAGTCGGGGTTCCAGGGGTTGTGCCAGCCCCAGCATTTT. This encodes CASSESGFQGLCQPQHF.

This clone was detected only a few times. The genes are TRBV9 and TRBJ2-7; perhaps TRBD1 as D (6 bases). The length of the CDR3 is 15 residues. Looked up from germline, CDR1 is SGDLS and CDR2 is YYNGEE. Trimming cost V 0 bases and J 5 bases, with 15 bases left between them. This CDR3 is CASSVAQQGRDEQYF. The DNA for the CDR3 is TGTGCCAGCAGCGTAGCACAACAGGGTAGGGACGAGCAGTACTTC.

The chain is built from TRBV28 and TRBJ1-6; D ambiguous. CDR3 length: 17 residues. Germline lookup yields CDR1 MDHEN and CDR2 SYDVKM. The ends were cut back, 2 bases at V and 0 bases at J, with 11 bases in the middle. The CDR3 reads CASSLPQGSSYNSPLHF. CDR3 coding DNA: TGTGCCAGCAGTTTACCTCAAGGGAGCTCCTATAATTCACCCCTCCACTTT.

The count of this clone is one. This rearrangement joins TRBV19 to TRBJ2-6; tentative D call: TRBD2 (7 bases). The length of the CDR3 is 17 residues. CDR1 and CDR2 (germline): LNHDA, SQIVND (reference sequence). Between the trimmed V and J ends, which lost 1 base and 5 bases, there was a span of 15 bases. The DNA for the CDR3 is TGTGCCAGTAGTATAGGGGGGGGGCCAGCCCGGGCCAACGTCCTGACTTTC. It specifies CASSIGGGPARANVLTF.

This clone appeared a few times. The chain combines TRBV30 with TRBJ1-2; D is uncertain. V lost 2 bases and J 8 bases, leaving 9 bases between the germline ends. The germline gives CDR1 GTSNPN, CDR2 SVGIG (reference sequence). The CDR3 covers 11 residues. CDR3 nucleotides: TGTGCCTGGAGTCCCTCCGGGGGCTACACCTTC. This sequence encodes CAWSPSGGYTF.

The chain carries TRBV7-2 and TRBJ2-5; possibly TRBD2 for D (7 bases). This CDR3 is built from 16 residues. CDR1 and CDR2 from the germline V gene are SGHTA and FQGNSA. V lost 4 bases, J lost 5 bases, and 20 bases lay in between. CDR3 in amino acids: CASSSLGGGEGETQYF. The CDR3 region has the DNA TGTGCCAGCAGCTCGCTTGGGGGCGGGGAGGGGGAGACCCAGTACTTC.

The chain combines TRBV28 with TRBJ1-3, with D possibly TRBD1 on 6 matching bases. Germline lookup yields CDR1 MDHEN and CDR2 SYDVKM. Trimming shortened V by 7 bases and J by 0 bases, and 10 bases separated the two germline ends. The CDR3 is made up of 14 amino acids. DNA of the CDR3: TGTGCCAGCAAAGACAGGAGCTCTGGAAACACCATATATTTT. As protein: CASKDRSSGNTIYF.

The V and J genes are TRBV5-6 and TRBJ2-3; 8 nucleotides line up with TRBD1. CDR1 is SGHDT, CDR2 YYEEEE, per germline. The CDR3 runs 16 residues. The trim removed 3 bases at V and 6 bases at J, leaving 12 bases unmatched. CDR3: CASSSSGTGGYDTQYF. The DNA for the CDR3 is TGTGCCAGCAGCTCGTCTGGGACAGGAGGATACGATACGCAGTATTTT.

This clone was counted once. The chain links TRBV5-1 to TRBJ2-2, with a weak D call TRBD1 (6 bases). Germline V gives CDR1 SGHRS, CDR2 YFSETQ. Deletions cut 4 bases from V and 0 bases from J, with 10 bases between. This CDR3 is 15 amino acids long. The CDR3 nucleotides are TGCGCCAGCAGCCTCGGACAGCCGAACACCGGGGAGCTGTTTTTT. This encodes CASSLGQPNTGELFF. The variable domain in full, with the rest retrieved from reference TRBV5-1 and TRBJ2-2, is KAGVTQTPRYLIKTRGQQVTLSCSPISGHRSVSWYQQTPGQGLQFLFEYFSETQRNKGNFPGRFSGRQFSNSRSEMNVSTLELGDSALYLCASSLGQPNTGELFFGEGSRLTVL.

V and J are TRBV5-1 and TRBJ2-3; 8 bases are a match to TRBD1. Unmatched junction bases numbered 9, after V lost 1 base and J lost 5 bases. Per the germline V gene, CDR1 is SGHRS and CDR2 is YFSETQ. This CDR3 is built from 16 residues. The CDR3 coding sequence is TGCGCCAGCAGCTTGTCTACGGGACAGGTTCAAGATACGCAGTATTTT. This sequence encodes CASSLSTGQVQDTQYF.

The rearrangement joins TRBV6-4 to TRBJ2-3; 10 bases align to TRBD2. Germline lookup yields CDR1 MRHNA and CDR2 SNTAGT. CDR3 length: 15 amino acids. J was trimmed by 8 bases and V by 2 bases; bases with no gene match: 7. The CDR3 nucleotides are TGTGCCAGCAGTGACGAACTAGCGGGGAGGGGTACGCAGTATTTT. Translating it yields CASSDELAGRGTQYF.

The V call is TRBV7-9, the J call TRBJ2-2; 7 nucleotides match TRBD1. Germline trimming cut 6 bases from V and 0 bases from J; bases unmatched to any gene: 7. Germline assignment: CDR1 SEHNR and CDR2 FQNEAQ (reference sequence). The CDR3 has 16 residues. The CDR3 loop is CASSSTGDANTGELFF. CDR3 bases: TGTGCCAGCAGTTCTACAGGGGACGCGAACACCGGGGAGCTGTTTTTT.

The J gene is TRBJ2-1, the V gene TRBV13, with 10 bases that match TRBD2. The J segment lost 10 bases and the V segment lost 6 bases, leaving 12 bases of the junction unmatched. The CDR3 length is 15 residues. Germline lookup yields CDR1 PRHDT and CDR2 FYEKMQ (reference sequence). CDR3 in amino acids: CASRQSGGALWEQFF. The CDR3 region has the DNA TGTGCCAGCAGACAAAGCGGGGGGGCGCTTTGGGAGCAGTTCTTC.

This chain joins TRBV30 and TRBJ1-1; 9 bases fit TRBD1. V gave up 3 bases and J gave up 3 bases; unmatched junction bases: 8. The germline V gene encodes CDR1 GTSNPN and CDR2 SVGIG (reference sequence). CDR3 length: 15 residues. The CDR3 region is CAWRFTGGRDTEAFF. CDR3 bases: TGTGCCTGGAGGTTCACAGGGGGCAGGGACACTGAAGCTTTCTTT.

The gene calls are TRBV7-3 and TRBJ2-2; unclear D gene. V was cut by 2 bases and J by 0 bases, with 10 bases left in between. CDR1 is SGHTA, CDR2 FQGTGA, per germline. The CDR3 spans 16 residues. The CDR3 region has the DNA TGTGCCAGCAGCTTAGAACGGGTCTCGAACACCGGGGAGCTGTTTTTT. It specifies CASSLERVSNTGELFF.

This chain uses TRBV13 with TRBJ2-1, with 8 bases lining up with TRBD2. Trimming removed 0 bases from V and 4 bases from J; junction bases left unmatched: 5. Germline V gives CDR1 PRHDT, CDR2 FYEKMQ (reference sequence). The CDR3 is 16 residues long. The CDR3 nucleotides read TGTGCCAGCAGCTTAGGGGCCGGGAGGGCTTACAATGAGCAGTTCTTC. Amino acid sequence: CASSLGAGRAYNEQFF. The full variable domain, its missing parts supplied by reference TRBV13 and TRBJ2-1, is AAGVIQSPRHLIKEKRETATLKCYPIPRHDTVYWYQQGPGQDPQFLISFYEKMQSDKGSIPDRFSAQQFSDYHSELNMSSLELGDSALYFCASSLGAGRAYNEQFFGPGTRLTVL.

The CDR3 protein is CASSQGTASGNTIYF. CDR3 DNA: TGCGCCAGCAGCCAAGGGACAGCCTCTGGAAACACCATATATTTT. The rearrangement joins TRBV4-3 to TRBJ1-3; a weak D match, TRBD1 (6 bases). Trimming took off 1 base at V and 0 bases at J, with 7 bases between the two ends. The CDR3 has 15 amino acids. The V gene's germline CDR1 is LGHNA and CDR2 YSLEER.

The chain is built from TRBV7-2 and TRBJ2-2; 7 positions match TRBD1. J was trimmed by 6 bases and V by 3 bases; bases with no gene match: 13. The CDR3 contains 17 residues. CDR1 is SGHTA, CDR2 FQGNSA, per germline. The CDR3 DNA reads TGTGCCAGCAGCTTCAAAACAGGGGCTCTATTCCCCGGGGAGCTGTTTTTT. It encodes CASSFKTGALFPGELFF.

The chain employs TRBV9 and TRBJ1-6, with TRBD1 as a possible D gene (6 bases). V gave up 0 bases and J gave up 9 bases, with 10 bases separating them. The CDR3 is 14 residues long. Germline CDR1 reads SGDLS; CDR2 reads YYNGEE. CDR3 DNA: TGTGCCAGCAGCGTAGCGGGACACCCTTCACCCCTCCACTTT. This sequence encodes CASSVAGHPSPLHF.

This sequence joins TRBV25-1 and TRBJ1-2; 7 bases match TRBD1. From germline, CDR1 is MGHDK and CDR2 SYGVNS. The CDR3 sequence is 16 residues long. V dropped 0 bases and J dropped 6; count of bases not matched to a gene: 10. CDR3 nucleotides: TGTGCCAGCAGTGAATACAACGAACAGGGGCCGGATGGCTACACCTTC. Translating it yields CASSEYNEQGPDGYTF.

CDR3 in amino acids: CASSKTSGVTDTQYF. DNA for the CDR3: TGTGCCAGCAGCAAAACTAGCGGGGTCACAGATACGCAGTATTTT. The chain joins TRBV9 to TRBJ2-3; TRBD2 aligns across 10 bases. Trimming took 4 bases from V and 2 from J; bases not matched to a gene: 4. Germline CDR1 SGDLS, CDR2 YYNGEE. The CDR3 runs to 15 residues.

This clone was seen once. The gene calls are TRBV11-2 and TRBJ2-3; D not resolved. The V and J ends lost 1 base and 4 bases respectively, with 6 bases between them. The CDR3 extends over 13 amino acids. Germline V lookup: CDR1 SGHAT, CDR2 FQNNGV. Here the CDR3 reads CASSLVLSDTQYF. CDR3 nucleotide sequence: TGTGCCAGCAGCTTAGTTCTCTCAGATACGCAGTATTTT. Filled out from reference TRBV11-2 and TRBJ2-3, the complete variable domain reads EAGVAQSPRYKIIEKRQSVAFWCNPISGHATLYWYQQILGQGPKLLIQFQNNGVVDDSQLPKDRFSAERLKGVDSTLKIQPAKLEDSAVYLCASSLVLSDTQYFGPGTRLTVL.

The chain is built from TRBV7-2 and TRBJ2-1, with D maybe TRBD2 (8 bases). The V end was cut by 5 bases, the J end by 0 bases, with 17 bases between. This CDR3 has 17 residues. Germline values: CDR1 SGHTA, CDR2 FQGNSA. In DNA form, the CDR3 reads TGTGCCAGCAGCCCCCGACAGGGACTAGTCTCCTACAATGAGCAGTTCTTC. Encoded protein: CASSPRQGLVSYNEQFF.

This clone was observed a handful of times. The chain joins TRBV30 to TRBJ2-5; D remains ambiguous. This CDR3 spans 11 amino acids. In germline, CDR1 is GTSNPN, CDR2 SVGIG (reference sequence). V was clipped by 5 bases and J by 0 bases, with 4 bases between them. The CDR3 DNA sequence: TGTGCCTGGGACAACCAAGAGACCCAGTACTTC. Protein product: CAWDNQETQYF.

V gene TRBV5-6 combines with J gene TRBJ2-4; 8 bases map to TRBD2. This CDR3 contains 16 residues. CDR1 is SGHDT, CDR2 YYEEEE, per germline. The J segment lost 2 bases and the V segment lost 0 bases, leaving 4 bases of the junction unmatched. The CDR3 sequence is CASSLGRGVPKNIQYF. The CDR3 DNA reads as TGTGCCAGCAGCTTGGGGCGGGGGGTCCCCAAAAACATTCAGTACTTC.

The chain carries TRBV30 and TRBJ1-5; D remains unclear. The CDR3 loop spans 16 amino acids. The V end was cut by 5 bases, the J end by 0 bases, with 17 bases between. The V gene's germline CDR1 is GTSNPN and CDR2 SVGIG (reference sequence). CDR3 in amino acids: CAWGVSPWYSNQPQHF. CDR3 nucleotide sequence: TGTGCCTGGGGAGTCAGTCCGTGGTATAGCAATCAGCCCCAGCATTTT.

This clone was recorded only once. The chain is built from TRBV4-2 and TRBJ2-1; 11 bases match TRBD2. The CDR3 spans 16 residues. Trimming at V came to 0 bases and at J to 5 bases, leaving 3 bases not matched to a gene. Germline assignment: CDR1 LGHNA and CDR2 YNFKEQ. The CDR3 protein is CASSQDGTSGNNEQFF. For the CDR3, the DNA is TGTGCCAGCAGCCAAGATGGGACTAGCGGCAACAATGAGCAGTTCTTC.

The chain has TRBV9 and TRBJ2-7; tentative D call: TRBD1 (6 bases). V was clipped by 3 bases and J by 5 bases, with 21 bases between them. This CDR3 is 16 amino acids long. Germline V gene data show CDR1 as SGDLS and CDR2 as YYNGEE. CDR3 bases: TGTGCCAGCAGCGCGTCCCGGGGCAGGGGAAGGGACGAGCAGTACTTC. Its translation: CASSASRGRGRDEQYF.